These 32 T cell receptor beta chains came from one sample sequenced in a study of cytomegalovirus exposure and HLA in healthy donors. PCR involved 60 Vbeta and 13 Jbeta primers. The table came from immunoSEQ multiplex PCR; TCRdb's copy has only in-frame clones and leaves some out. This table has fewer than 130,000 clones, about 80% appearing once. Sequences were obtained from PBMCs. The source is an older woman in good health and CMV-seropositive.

The CDR3 is CASSYLGGETQYF. Written as DNA, the CDR3 is TGTGCCAGCAGTTACCTAGGGGGAGAGACCCAGTACTTC. V usage is TRBV6-5 and J usage is TRBJ2-5, with D tentatively TRBD1 (6 bases). The V end was cut by 2 bases, the J end by 4 bases, with 8 bases between. The CDR3 covers 13 residues. Per the germline V gene, CDR1 is MNHEY and CDR2 is SVGAGI.

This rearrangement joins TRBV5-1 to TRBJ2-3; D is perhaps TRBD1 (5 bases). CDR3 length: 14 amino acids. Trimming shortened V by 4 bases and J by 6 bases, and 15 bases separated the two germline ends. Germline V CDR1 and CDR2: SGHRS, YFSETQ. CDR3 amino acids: CASSPTQGLDTQYF. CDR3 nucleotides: TGCGCCAGCAGCCCAACTCAGGGATTGGATACGCAGTATTTT. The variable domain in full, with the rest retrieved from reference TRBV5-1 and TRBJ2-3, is KAGVTQTPRYLIKTRGQQVTLSCSPISGHRSVSWYQQTPGQGLQFLFEYFSETQRNKGNFPGRFSGRQFSNSRSEMNVSTLELGDSALYLCASSPTQGLDTQYFGPGTRLTVL.

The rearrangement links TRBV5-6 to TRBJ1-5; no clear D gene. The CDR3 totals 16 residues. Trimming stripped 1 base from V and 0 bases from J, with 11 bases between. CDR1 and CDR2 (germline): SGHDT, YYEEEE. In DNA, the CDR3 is TGTGCCAGCAGCTTGCGTCGGGTAAATAGCAATCAGCCCCAGCATTTT. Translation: CASSLRRVNSNQPQHF.

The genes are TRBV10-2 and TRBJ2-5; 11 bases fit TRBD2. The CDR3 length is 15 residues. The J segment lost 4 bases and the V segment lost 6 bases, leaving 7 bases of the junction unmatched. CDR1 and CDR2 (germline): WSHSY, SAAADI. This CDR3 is CASSRVAGGRETQYF. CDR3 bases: TGCGCCAGCAGCCGGGTAGCGGGAGGGCGAGAGACCCAGTACTTC.

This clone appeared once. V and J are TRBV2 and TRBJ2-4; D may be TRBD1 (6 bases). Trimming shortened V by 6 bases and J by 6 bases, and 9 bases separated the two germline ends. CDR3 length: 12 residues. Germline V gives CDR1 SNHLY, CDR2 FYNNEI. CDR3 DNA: TGTGCCAGCAGAGAGGACAGAAACATTCAGTACTTC. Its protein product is CASREDRNIQYF.

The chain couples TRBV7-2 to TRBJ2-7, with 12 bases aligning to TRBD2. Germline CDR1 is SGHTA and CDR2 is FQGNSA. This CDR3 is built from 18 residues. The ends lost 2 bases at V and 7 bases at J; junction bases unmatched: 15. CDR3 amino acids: CASSLYSRASGRAGEQYF. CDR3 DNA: TGTGCCAGCAGCTTATATAGTAGGGCTAGCGGGAGGGCGGGGGAGCAGTACTTC.

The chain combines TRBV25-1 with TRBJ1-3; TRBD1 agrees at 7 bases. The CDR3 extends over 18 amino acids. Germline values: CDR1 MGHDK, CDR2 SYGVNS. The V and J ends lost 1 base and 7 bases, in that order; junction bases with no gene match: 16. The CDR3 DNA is TGTGCCAGCAGTGAATCTAAACTCCGACAGGGTGGGTCGAACACCATATATTTT. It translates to CASSESKLRQGGSNTIYF. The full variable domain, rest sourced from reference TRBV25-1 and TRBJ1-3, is EADIYQTPRYLVIGTGKKITLECSQTMGHDKMYWYQQDPGMELHLIHYSYGVNSTEKGDLSSESTVSRIRTEHFPLTLESARPSHTSQYLCASSESKLRQGGSNTIYFGEGSWLTVV.

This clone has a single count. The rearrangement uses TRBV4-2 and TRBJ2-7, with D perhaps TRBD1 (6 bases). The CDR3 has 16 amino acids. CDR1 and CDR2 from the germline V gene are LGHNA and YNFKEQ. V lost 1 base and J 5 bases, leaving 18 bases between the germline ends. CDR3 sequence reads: CASSQGDQQGTDEQYF. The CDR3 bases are TGTGCCAGCAGCCAAGGGGACCAACAGGGAACAGACGAGCAGTACTTC.

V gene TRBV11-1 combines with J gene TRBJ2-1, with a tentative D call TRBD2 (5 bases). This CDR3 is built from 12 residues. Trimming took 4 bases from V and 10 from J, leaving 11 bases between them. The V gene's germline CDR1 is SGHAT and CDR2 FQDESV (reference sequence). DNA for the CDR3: TGTGCCAGCAGCTCCGGACTCCTAGAGCAGTTCTTC. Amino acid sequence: CASSSGLLEQFF.

Here the CDR3 DNA reads TGTGCCAGCAGCGCCGCAGGGGGCACTGAAGCTTTCTTT. It translates to CASSAAGGTEAFF. V usage is TRBV13 and J usage is TRBJ1-1; 7 nucleotides align to TRBD1. The CDR3 is 13 amino acids. The V gene end was trimmed by 5 bases and the J gene end by 4 bases; junction bases not matched to a gene: 4. Germline assignment: CDR1 PRHDT and CDR2 FYEKMQ (reference sequence).

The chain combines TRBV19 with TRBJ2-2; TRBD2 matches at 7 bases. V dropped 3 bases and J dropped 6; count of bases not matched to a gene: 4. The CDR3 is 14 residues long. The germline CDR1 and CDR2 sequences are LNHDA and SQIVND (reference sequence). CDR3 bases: TGTGCCAGTAGTATCAGGGAGGGTTCCGGGGAGCTGTTTTTT. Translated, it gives CASSIREGSGELFF. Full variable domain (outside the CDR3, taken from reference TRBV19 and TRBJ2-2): DGGITQSPKYLFRKEGQNVTLSCEQNLNHDAMYWYRQDPGQGLRLIYYSQIVNDFQKGDIAEGYSVSREKKESFPLTVTSAQKNPTAFYLCASSIREGSGELFFGEGSRLTVL.

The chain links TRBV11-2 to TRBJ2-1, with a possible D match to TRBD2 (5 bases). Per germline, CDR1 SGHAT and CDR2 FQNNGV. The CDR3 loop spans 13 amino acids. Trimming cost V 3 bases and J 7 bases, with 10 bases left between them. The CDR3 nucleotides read TGTGCCAGCAGCTTCCTAGCCCTGAATGAGCAGTTCTTC. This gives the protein CASSFLALNEQFF.

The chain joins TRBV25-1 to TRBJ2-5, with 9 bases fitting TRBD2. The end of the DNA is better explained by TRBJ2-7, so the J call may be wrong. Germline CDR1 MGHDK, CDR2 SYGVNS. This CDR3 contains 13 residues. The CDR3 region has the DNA TGTGCCAGCAGTGGACTAGCGGATTACGAGCAGTACTTC. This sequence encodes CASSGLADYEQYF.

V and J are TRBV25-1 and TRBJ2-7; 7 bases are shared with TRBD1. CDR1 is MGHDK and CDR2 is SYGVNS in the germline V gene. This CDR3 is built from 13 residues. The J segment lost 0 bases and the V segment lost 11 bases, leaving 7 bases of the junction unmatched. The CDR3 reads CASRQGRSYEQYF. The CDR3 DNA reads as TGTGCCTCAAGACAGGGTCGCTCCTACGAGCAGTACTTC.

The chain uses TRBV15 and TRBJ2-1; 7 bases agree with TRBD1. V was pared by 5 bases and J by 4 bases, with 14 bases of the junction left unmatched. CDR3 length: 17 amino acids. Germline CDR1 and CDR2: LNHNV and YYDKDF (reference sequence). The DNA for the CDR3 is TGTGCCACCAGCGCATCACAGGGGCCAAGGGTATACAATGAGCAGTTCTTC. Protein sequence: CATSASQGPRVYNEQFF.

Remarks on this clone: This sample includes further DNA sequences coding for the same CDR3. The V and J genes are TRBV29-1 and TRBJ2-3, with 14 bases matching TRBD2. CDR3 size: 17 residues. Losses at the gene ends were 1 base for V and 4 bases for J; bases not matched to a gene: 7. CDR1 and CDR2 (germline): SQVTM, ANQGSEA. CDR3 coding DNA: TGCAGCGTTGAAGGGGGACTAGCGGGAGTTCTATCAGATACGCAGTATTTT. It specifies CSVEGGLAGVLSDTQYF.

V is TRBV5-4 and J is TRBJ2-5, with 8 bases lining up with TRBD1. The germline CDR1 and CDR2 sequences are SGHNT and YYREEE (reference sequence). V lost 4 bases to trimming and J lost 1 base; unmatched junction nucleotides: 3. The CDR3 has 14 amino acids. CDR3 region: CASSLGQGQETQYF. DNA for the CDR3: TGTGCCAGCAGCCTCGGACAGGGCCAAGAGACCCAGTACTTC.

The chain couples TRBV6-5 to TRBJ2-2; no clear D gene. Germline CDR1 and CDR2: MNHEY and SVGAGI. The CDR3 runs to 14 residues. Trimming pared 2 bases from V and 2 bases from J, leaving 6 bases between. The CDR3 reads CASSYESNTGELFF. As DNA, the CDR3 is TGTGCCAGCAGTTACGAGTCAAACACCGGGGAGCTGTTTTTT.

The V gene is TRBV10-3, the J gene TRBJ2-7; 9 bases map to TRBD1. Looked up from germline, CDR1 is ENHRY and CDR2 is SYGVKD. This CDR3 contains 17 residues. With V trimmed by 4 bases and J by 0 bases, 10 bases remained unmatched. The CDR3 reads CAISGLGQGENSYEQYF. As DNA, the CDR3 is TGTGCCATCAGTGGCCTGGGACAGGGCGAAAACTCCTACGAGCAGTACTTC.

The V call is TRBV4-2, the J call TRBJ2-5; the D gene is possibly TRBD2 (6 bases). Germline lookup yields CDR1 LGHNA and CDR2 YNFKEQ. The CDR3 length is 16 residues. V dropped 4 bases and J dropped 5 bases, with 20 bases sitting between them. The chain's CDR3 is CASSPGLPGLEETQYF. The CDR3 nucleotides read TGTGCCAGCAGCCCGGGACTGCCGGGATTGGAGGAGACCCAGTACTTC.

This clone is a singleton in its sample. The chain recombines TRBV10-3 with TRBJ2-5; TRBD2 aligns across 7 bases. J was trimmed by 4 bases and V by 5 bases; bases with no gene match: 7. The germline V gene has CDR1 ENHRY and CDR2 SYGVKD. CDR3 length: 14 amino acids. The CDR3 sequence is CAISSASGTETQYF. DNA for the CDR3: TGTGCCATCAGTAGCGCTAGCGGCACAGAGACCCAGTACTTC.

CDR3 nucleotides: TGTGCCAGCACCCGGAACACGGGGAATGGCTACACCTTC. Its translation: CASTRNTGNGYTF. The chain links TRBV6-5 to TRBJ1-2; the D is unclear. In germline, CDR1 is MNHEY, CDR2 SVGAGI. Trimming shortened V by 7 bases and J by 6 bases, and 15 bases separated the two germline ends. The CDR3 totals 13 residues.

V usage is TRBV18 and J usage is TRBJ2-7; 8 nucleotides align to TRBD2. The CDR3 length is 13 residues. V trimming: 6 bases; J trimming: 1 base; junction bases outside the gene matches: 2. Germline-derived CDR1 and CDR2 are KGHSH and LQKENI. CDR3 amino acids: CASSASGSYEQYF. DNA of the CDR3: TGTGCCAGCTCGGCTAGCGGGTCCTACGAGCAGTACTTC.

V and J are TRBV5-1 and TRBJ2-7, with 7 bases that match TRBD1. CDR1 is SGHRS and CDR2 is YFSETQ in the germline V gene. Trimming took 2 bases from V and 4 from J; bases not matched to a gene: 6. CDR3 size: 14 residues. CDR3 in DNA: TGCGCCAGCAGCTTAAGGGGGCGCGGATACGAGCAGTACTTC. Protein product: CASSLRGRGYEQYF.

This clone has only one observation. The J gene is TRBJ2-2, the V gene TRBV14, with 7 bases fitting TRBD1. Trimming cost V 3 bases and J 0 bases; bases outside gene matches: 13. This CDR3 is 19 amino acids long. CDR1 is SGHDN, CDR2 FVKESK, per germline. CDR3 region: CASSQTGSRAEANTGELFF. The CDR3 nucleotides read TGTGCCAGCAGCCAGACAGGGTCCAGGGCGGAGGCGAACACCGGGGAGCTGTTTTTT.

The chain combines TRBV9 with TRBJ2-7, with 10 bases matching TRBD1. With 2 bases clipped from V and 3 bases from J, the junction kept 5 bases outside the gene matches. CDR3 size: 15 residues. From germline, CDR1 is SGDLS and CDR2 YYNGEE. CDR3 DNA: TGTGCCAGCAGCGTCGGGACAGGGGTGGGCTACGAGCAGTACTTC. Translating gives CASSVGTGVGYEQYF.

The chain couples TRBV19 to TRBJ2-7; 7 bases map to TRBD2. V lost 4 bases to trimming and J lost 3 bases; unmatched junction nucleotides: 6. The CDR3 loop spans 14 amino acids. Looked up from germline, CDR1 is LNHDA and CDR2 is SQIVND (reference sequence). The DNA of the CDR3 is TGTGCCAGTAGTACTAGCGGATCCCGCTACGAGCAGTACTTC. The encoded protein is CASSTSGSRYEQYF.

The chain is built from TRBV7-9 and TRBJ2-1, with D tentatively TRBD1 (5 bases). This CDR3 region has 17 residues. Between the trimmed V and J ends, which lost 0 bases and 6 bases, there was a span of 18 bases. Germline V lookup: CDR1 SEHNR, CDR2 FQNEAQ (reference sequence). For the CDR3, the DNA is TGTGCCAGCAGCTTAGCAGCAAGGGGTAGAGGTACCAATGAGCAGTTCTTC. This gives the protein CASSLAARGRGTNEQFF.

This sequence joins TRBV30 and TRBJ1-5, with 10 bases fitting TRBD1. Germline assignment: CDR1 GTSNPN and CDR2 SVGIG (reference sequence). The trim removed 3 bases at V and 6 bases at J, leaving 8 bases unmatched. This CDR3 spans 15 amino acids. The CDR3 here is CAWSAQGQGTQPQHF. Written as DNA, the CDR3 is TGTGCCTGGAGCGCGCAGGGACAGGGGACTCAGCCCCAGCATTTT.

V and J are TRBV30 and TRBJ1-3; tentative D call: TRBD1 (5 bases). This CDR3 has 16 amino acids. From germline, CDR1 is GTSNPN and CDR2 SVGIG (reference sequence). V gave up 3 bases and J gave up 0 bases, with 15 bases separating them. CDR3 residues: CAWSWGGLNSGNTIYF. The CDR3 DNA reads TGTGCCTGGAGCTGGGGGGGACTGAACTCTGGAAACACCATATATTTT.

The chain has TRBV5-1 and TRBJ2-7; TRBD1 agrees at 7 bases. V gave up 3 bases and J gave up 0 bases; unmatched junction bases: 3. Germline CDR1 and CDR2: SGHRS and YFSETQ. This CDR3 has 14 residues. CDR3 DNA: TGCGCCAGCAGCTCACAGGGGATCTCCTACGAGCAGTACTTC. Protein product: CASSSQGISYEQYF.

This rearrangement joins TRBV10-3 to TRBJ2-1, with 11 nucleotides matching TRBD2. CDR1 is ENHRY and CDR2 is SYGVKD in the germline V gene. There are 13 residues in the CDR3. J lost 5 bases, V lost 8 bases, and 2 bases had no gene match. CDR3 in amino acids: CAIGTSGDNEQFF. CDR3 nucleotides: TGTGCCATCGGGACTAGCGGCGACAATGAGCAGTTCTTC.